The present T cell receptor beta chain was sequenced within a study of multiple sclerosis patients with progressive multifocal leukoencephalopathy. Clones were read by immunoSEQ multiplex PCR, and TCRdb kept only the in-frame ones, dropping some. The sample holds some 28,000 clones; approximately 85% are singletons and the top ten take roughly an eighth. The CDR3 consists of 16 residues. The V gene's germline CDR1 is SGDLS and CDR2 YYNGEE. The junction had 7 bases not matched to a gene; V was cut back by 4 bases and J by 0 bases. As for time point: time of PML onset. At PML onset, T3 blood samples were taken.

The sequence derives from a woman aged 25 to 39 with progressive multifocal leukoencephalopathy. The chain carries TRBV9 and TRBJ1-3; TRBD1 matches 7 bases. The sequencing used PBMCs, collected from a patient treated with natalizumab. The DNA for the CDR3 is TGTGCCAGCAGCACAAGGGGGGACAGCTCTGGAAACACCATATATTTT. Its protein product is CASSTRGDSSGNTIYF.